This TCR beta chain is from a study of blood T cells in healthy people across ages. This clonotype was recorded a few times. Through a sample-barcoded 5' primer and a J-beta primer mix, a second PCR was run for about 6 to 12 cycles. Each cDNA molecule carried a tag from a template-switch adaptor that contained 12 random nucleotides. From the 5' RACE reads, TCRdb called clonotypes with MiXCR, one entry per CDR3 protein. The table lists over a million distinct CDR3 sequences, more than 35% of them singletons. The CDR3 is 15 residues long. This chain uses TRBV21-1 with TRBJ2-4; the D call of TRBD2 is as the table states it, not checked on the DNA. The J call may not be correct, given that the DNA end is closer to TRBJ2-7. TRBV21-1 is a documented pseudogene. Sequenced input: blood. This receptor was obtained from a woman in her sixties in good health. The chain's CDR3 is CASSTSREAPYEQYF. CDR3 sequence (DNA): TGTGCCAGCAGCACTAGCCGGGAGGCCCCCTACGAGCAGTACTTC.